This TCR beta chain was found in a study of shared clonotypes between healthy human individuals. Notes on the study in general: The four-donor shared clonotypes exceeded non-shared clonotypes in generation probability, with non-shared ones scoring lower.

It was CD45RO-negative cells, positively selected for CCR7, that made up naive CD8 cells, with terminally differentiated effector memory CD45RA+ cells excluded. This was a deep-level run. Using immunoSEQ multiplex PCR, the repertoire was profiled, and TCRdb retains in-frame clones only, with some absent. The table lists about 2.1 million clones, just over 90% of them singletons. V lost 0 bases, J lost 0 bases, and 12 bases lay in between. This CDR3 is built from 16 residues. Germline-derived CDR1 and CDR2 are SQVTM and ANQGSEA. Of note for this clone: Its antigen is unidentified.

The sample comprised naive CD8+ T cells from PBMCs. V and J are TRBV29-1 and TRBJ2-1; D is perhaps TRBD1 (5 bases). This TCR derives from a man aged 18-30 years in good health. Some clones in this sample may be carry-over from other donors' samples. CDR3 sequence: CSVEDPGRFSYNEQFF. The CDR3 DNA is TGCAGCGTTGAAGATCCAGGGCGGTTCTCCTACAATGAGCAGTTCTTC.